This TCR beta chain was sequenced for a study of human T cells and chemical hapten exposure. Study results and caveats: Counts of TCRs above 1 in 1000 frequency stayed unchanged with DPC sensitization.

Specified time point: healthy volunteer bleed at 2 weeks. The template was total RNA from unfractionated whole blood. Per the germline V gene, CDR1 is MNHEY and CDR2 is SMNVEV (reference sequence). This CDR3 has 13 residues. V was pared by 9 bases and J by 6 bases, with 18 bases between. The library tagged individual cDNA molecules with unique molecular identifiers. In TCRdb, the RACE reads were re-called with MiXCR into one record per CDR3 protein. The repertoire holds over 45,000 distinct CDR3 sequences, with roughly 4.5% as singletons. As to this clonotype: The target antigen is unknown. A much larger clonotype is one base distant, so this may be a read error.

The sequence derives from a female donor in good health. Some clones in this sample may be carry-over from other donors' samples. Sequencing was performed on whole blood. This rearrangement joins TRBV27 to TRBJ2-7, with D maybe TRBD1 (6 bases). DNA for the CDR3: TGTGCCAGTACGGAAGGGGGTGGGAGCGAGCAGTACTTC. Translated: CASTEGGGSEQYF.